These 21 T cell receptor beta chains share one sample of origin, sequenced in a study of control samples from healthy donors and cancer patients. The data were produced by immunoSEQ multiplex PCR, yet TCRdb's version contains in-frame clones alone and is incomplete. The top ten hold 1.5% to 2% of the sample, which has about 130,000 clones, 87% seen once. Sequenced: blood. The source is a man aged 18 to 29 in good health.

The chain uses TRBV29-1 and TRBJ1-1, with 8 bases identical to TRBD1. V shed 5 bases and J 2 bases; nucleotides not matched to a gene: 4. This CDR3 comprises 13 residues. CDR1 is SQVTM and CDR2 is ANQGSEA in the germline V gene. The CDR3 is CSVWTGQNTEAFF. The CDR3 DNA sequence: TGCAGCGTTTGGACAGGGCAAAACACTGAAGCTTTCTTT.

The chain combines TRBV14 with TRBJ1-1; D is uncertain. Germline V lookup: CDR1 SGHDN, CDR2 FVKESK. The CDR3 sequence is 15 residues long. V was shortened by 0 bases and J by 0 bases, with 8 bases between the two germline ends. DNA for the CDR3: TGTGCCAGCAGCCAAGAAGCAGCTATGAACACTGAAGCTTTCTTT. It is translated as CASSQEAAMNTEAFF.

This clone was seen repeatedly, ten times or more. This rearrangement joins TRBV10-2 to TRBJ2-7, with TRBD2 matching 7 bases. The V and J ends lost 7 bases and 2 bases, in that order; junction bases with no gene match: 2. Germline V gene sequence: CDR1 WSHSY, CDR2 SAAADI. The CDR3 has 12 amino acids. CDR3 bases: TGCGCCAGCAAAAGCGGGGCCTACGAGCAGTACTTC. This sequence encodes CASKSGAYEQYF.

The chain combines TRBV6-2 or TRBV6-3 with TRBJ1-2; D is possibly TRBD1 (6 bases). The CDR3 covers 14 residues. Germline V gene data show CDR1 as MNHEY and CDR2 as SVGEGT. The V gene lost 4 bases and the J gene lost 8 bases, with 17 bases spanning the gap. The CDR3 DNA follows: TGTGCCAGCAGTTTTCATCATGACAGGCAAGGCTACACCTTC. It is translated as CASSFHHDRQGYTF.

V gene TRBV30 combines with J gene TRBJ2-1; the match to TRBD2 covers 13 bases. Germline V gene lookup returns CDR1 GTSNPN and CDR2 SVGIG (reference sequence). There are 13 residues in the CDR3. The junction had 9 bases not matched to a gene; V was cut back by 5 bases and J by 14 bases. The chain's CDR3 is CAWRTSGSGPEFF. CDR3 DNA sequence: TGTGCCTGGCGGACTAGCGGGAGTGGTCCTGAGTTCTTC.

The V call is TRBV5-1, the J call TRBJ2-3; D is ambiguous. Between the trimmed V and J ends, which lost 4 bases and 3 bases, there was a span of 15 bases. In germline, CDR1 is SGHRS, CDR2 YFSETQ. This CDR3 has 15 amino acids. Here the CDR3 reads CASSASDLKTDTQYF. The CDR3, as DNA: TGCGCCAGCAGCGCTTCTGACCTCAAGACAGATACGCAGTATTTT.

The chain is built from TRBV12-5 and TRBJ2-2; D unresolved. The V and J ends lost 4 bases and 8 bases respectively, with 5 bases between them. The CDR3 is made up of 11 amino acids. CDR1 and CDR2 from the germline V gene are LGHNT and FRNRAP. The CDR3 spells CASGSDGELFF. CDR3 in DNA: TGTGCTAGTGGTTCCGATGGGGAGCTGTTTTTT.

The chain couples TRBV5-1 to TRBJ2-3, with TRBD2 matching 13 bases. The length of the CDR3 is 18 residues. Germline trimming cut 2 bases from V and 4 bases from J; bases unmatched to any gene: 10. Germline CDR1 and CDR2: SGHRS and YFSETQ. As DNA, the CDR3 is TGCGCCAGCAGCTTATTAGGGACTAGCGGGACCGGGGCAGATACGCAGTATTTT. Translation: CASSLLGTSGTGADTQYF.

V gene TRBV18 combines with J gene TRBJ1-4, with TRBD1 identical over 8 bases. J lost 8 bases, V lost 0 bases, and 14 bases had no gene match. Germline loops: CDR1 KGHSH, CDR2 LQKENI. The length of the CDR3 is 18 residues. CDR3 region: CASSPPVDRMTGVEKLFF. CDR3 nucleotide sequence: TGTGCCAGCTCACCACCGGTGGATCGGATGACAGGGGTAGAAAAACTGTTTTTT.

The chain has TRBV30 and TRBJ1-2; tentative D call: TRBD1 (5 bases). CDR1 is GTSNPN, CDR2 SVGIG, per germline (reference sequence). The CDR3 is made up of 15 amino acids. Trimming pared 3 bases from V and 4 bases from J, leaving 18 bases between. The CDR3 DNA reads TGTGCCTGGAGCCTCGAAAGACCGGGACTCTATGGCTACACCTTC. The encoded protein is CAWSLERPGLYGYTF.

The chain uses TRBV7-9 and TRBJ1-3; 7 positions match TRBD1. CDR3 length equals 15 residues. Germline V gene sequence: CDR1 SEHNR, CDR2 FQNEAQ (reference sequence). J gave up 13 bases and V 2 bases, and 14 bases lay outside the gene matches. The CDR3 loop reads CASSLPGGTATPIYF. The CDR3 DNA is TGTGCCAGCAGCTTACCAGGGGGGACAGCGACTCCGATATATTTT.

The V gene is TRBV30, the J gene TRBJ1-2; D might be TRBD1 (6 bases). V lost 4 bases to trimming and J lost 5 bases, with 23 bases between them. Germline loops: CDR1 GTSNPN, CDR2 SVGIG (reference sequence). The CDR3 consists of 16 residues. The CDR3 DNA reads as TGTGCCTGGATGGGGTCCGGGGGGGGCGAAATGTATGGCTACACCTTC. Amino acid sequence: CAWMGSGGGEMYGYTF.

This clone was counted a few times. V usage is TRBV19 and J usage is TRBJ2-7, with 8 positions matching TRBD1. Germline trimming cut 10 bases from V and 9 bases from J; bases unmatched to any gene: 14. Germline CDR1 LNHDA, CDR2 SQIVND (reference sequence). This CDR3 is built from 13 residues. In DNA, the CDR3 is TGTGCCAACCCGGACAGGGTAGTAACAACGCAGTACTTC. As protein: CANPDRVVTTQYF.

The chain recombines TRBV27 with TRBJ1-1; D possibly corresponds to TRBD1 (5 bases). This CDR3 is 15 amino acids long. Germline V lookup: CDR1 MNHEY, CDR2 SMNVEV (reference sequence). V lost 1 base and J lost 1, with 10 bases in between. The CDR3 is CASSLYPQGNTEAFF. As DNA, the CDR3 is TGTGCCAGCAGTTTATATCCGCAGGGGAACACTGAAGCTTTCTTT.

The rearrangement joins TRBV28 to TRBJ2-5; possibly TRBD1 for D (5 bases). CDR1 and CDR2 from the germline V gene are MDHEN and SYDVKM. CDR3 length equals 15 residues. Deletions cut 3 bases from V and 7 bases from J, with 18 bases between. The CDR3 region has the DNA TGTGCCAGCAGTTTGGATGGCCTAAGGGGTCGGACCCAGTACTTC. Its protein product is CASSLDGLRGRTQYF.

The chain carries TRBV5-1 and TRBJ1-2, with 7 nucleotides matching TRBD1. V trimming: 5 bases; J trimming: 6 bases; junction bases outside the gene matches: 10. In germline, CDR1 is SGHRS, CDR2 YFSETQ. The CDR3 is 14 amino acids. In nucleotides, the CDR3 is TGCGCCAGCAGGGGCGACAGGGAAGGGGATGGCTACACCTTC. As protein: CASRGDREGDGYTF.

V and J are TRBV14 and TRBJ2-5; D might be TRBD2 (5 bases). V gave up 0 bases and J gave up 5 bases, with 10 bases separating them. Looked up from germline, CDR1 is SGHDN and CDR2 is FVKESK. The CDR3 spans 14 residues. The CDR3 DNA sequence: TGTGCCAGCAGCCAAGATCGGGGAGCCGAGACCCAGTACTTC. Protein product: CASSQDRGAETQYF.

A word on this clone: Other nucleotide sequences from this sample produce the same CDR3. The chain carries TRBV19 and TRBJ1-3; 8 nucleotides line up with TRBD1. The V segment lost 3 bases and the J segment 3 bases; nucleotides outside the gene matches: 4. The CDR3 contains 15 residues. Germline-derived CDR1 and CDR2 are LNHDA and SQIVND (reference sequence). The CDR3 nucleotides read TGTGCCAGTAGTATCAGGGGGCTAAGTGGAAACACCATATATTTT. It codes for CASSIRGLSGNTIYF.

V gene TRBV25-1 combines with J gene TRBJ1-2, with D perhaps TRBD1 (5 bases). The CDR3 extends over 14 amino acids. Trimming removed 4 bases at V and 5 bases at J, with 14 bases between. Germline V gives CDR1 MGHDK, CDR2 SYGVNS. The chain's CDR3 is CASSVGWGRYGYTF. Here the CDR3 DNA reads TGTGCCAGCAGTGTAGGATGGGGGAGATATGGCTACACCTTC.

The CDR3 here is CASSPRTSENTGELFF. Here the CDR3 DNA reads TGTGCCAGCAGCCCACGGACTAGCGAGAACACCGGGGAGCTGTTTTTT. This chain uses TRBV11-3 with TRBJ2-2; 9 bases are a match to TRBD2. The germline gives CDR1 SGHNT, CDR2 YENEEA. Germline trimming cut 5 bases from V and 1 base from J; bases unmatched to any gene: 5. CDR3 length equals 16 residues.

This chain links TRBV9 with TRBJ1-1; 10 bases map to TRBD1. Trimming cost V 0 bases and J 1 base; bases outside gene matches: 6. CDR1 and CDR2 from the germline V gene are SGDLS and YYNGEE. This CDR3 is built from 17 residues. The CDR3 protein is CASSVGGTGAGNTEAFF. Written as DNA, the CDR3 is TGTGCCAGCAGCGTAGGGGGGACAGGGGCAGGGAACACTGAAGCTTTCTTT. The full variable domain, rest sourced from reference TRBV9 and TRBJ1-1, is DSGVTQTPKHLITATGQRVTLRCSPRSGDLSVYWYQQSLDQGLQFLIQYYNGEERAKGNILERFSAQQFPDLHSELNLSSLELGDSALYFCASSVGGTGAGNTEAFFGQGTRLTVV.